This T cell receptor beta chain is from a study of cytomegalovirus exposure and HLA in healthy donors. Study-wide findings and caveats: TCR beta chains associated with HLA were, in a later analysis, more clonally expanded than equally common others. Researchers reported in a later analysis that common viral pathogens appeared linked to several top clusters.

About this clone: The antigen remains unidentified.

From germline, CDR1 is KGHSH and CDR2 LQKENI. The ends lost 2 bases at V and 4 bases at J; junction bases unmatched: 7. This CDR3 comprises 16 residues. PCR primers comprised 60 Vbeta and 13 Jbeta primers. Authors' analysis steps: In a later analysis, the count reached approximately 80 million unique TCR beta chains, with about 10 million shared. The assay was immunoSEQ multiplex PCR, and TCRdb's table has in-frame clones only and misses some. Clonal size and the V and J genes are those of that table, whereas D and trimming came from the DNA. This sample has about 200,000 clones, with approximately 80% found just once.

Sequenced input: PBMCs. The sequence came from a boy aged 2-15 years in good health and CMV-seronegative. The chain links TRBV18 to TRBJ2-2; 7 nucleotides agree with TRBD1. This CDR3 is CASSPWDSFSTGELFF. As DNA, the CDR3 is TGTGCCAGCTCACCATGGGACAGTTTTTCCACCGGGGAGCTGTTTTTT.